Shown below are 20 T cell receptor beta chains from a single sample sequenced in a study of CD8+CD57+ T cells in acquired aplastic anemia. Profiling that covered TCR beta VDJ and CDR3 relied on genomic DNA as its template. One entry per CDR3 protein results from TCRdb running MiXCR on the reads. The profile covers fewer than 250,000 distinct CDR3 sequences, with about half appearing a single time and nearly 20% taken by the ten largest. Only patients with CD8+CD57+ cell expansion on flow cytometry were chosen for sequencing. Sequencing was carried out using sorted CD4+, CD8+, or CD8+CD57+ T cells (not recorded which) from PBMCs. These receptors were obtained from a human donor with aplastic anemia.

At least ten counts were recorded for this clonotype. V usage is TRBV19 and J usage is TRBJ1-1; D gene ambiguous. Germline V gives CDR1 LNHDA, CDR2 SQIVND (reference sequence). The CDR3 contains 11 residues. Trimming pared 6 bases from V and 1 base from J, leaving 3 bases between. The CDR3 nucleotides read TGTGCCAGTAGCCCGAACACTGAAGCTTTCTTT. Amino acid sequence: CASSPNTEAFF.

This rearrangement joins TRBV20-1 to TRBJ2-2; TRBD2 matches at 8 bases. The CDR3 has 12 residues. The germline gives CDR1 DFQATT, CDR2 SNEGSKA (reference sequence). V lost 6 bases, J lost 7 bases, and 4 bases stayed unmatched. CDR3 DNA: TGCAGTGCCACCGGGACTAGCGGGGAGCTGTTTTTT. As protein: CSATGTSGELFF.

A few counts support this clonotype. The V call is TRBV2, the J call TRBJ1-6; D perhaps matches TRBD1 (6 bases). This CDR3 has 15 residues. Trimming took 6 bases from V and 5 from J, leaving 14 bases between them. CDR1 is SNHLY and CDR2 is FYNNEI in the germline V gene. CDR3 protein: CASREGELDNSPLHF. In nucleotides, the CDR3 is TGTGCCAGCAGAGAGGGGGAATTGGATAATTCACCCCTCCACTTT.

The rearrangement links TRBV2 to TRBJ2-1; tentatively, D is TRBD2 (7 bases). The ends were cut back, 3 bases at V and 4 bases at J, with 16 bases in the middle. This CDR3 comprises 16 residues. CDR1 is SNHLY, CDR2 FYNNEI, per germline. The DNA of the CDR3 is TGTGCCAGCAGTGAGGGTGCGGGGGCGGAGTACAATGAGCAGTTCTTC. As protein: CASSEGAGAEYNEQFF.

The chain carries TRBV7-9 and TRBJ2-7; the D gene could be TRBD1 or TRBD2 (5 bases each). CDR3 length: 13 residues. Germline CDR1 and CDR2: SEHNR and FQNEAQ (reference sequence). V shed 0 bases and J shed 7 bases, with 10 bases lying between them. The CDR3 reads CASSLAGVGEQYF. The CDR3 nucleotides read TGTGCCAGCAGCTTAGCGGGGGTGGGGGAGCAGTACTTC.

In its sample, this clonotype was seen many times. The chain couples TRBV7-2 to TRBJ2-1; 11 bases are shared with TRBD2. CDR3 length: 17 amino acids. Germline V gene lookup returns CDR1 SGHTA and CDR2 FQGNSA. The ends lost 2 bases at V and 4 bases at J; junction bases unmatched: 7. The CDR3 reads CASSLTLTSGNYNEQFF. For the CDR3, the DNA is TGTGCCAGCAGCTTAACCCTGACTAGCGGGAATTACAATGAGCAGTTCTTC.

Remarks on this clonotype: A clone one base away is much larger, so this may be a read error. This sequence joins TRBV20-1 and TRBJ1-3, with D hard to call. The CDR3 is 15 amino acids. The germline V gene encodes CDR1 DFQATT and CDR2 SNEGSKA (reference sequence). The V end was cut by 2 bases, the J end by 1 base, with 12 bases between. CDR3 amino acids: CSARREPISGNTIYF. CDR3 DNA sequence: TGCAGTGCTAGACGGGAACCTATATCTGGAAACACCATATATTTT.

Details on this clonotype: A much larger clone differs by one base, so this may be a read error. This chain joins TRBV6-5 and TRBJ1-2; 7 bases align to TRBD1. The CDR3 is 15 residues long. Trimming at V came to 2 bases and at J to 6 bases, leaving 9 bases not matched to a gene. The germline CDR1 and CDR2 sequences are MNHEY and SVGAGI. The CDR3 nucleotides are TGTGCCAGCAGTTACGAGACAGGGTTTATCCATGGCTACACCTTC. Residues: CASSYETGFIHGYTF.

This clonotype was seen at least ten times. J is TRBJ2-1 and V is TRBV7-2; 13 bases fit TRBD2. Germline V lookup: CDR1 SGHTA, CDR2 FQGNSA. CDR3 size: 19 residues. V trimming: 5 bases; J trimming: 0 bases; junction bases outside the gene matches: 10. CDR3 protein: CASSPRLAGGLASYNEQFF. The CDR3 DNA reads as TGTGCCAGCAGCCCACGACTAGCGGGGGGCCTAGCCTCCTACAATGAGCAGTTCTTC.

Turning to this clonotype: A read error may explain this, as a much larger clone is one base away. The rearrangement links TRBV11-2 to TRBJ1-2; the D gene is possibly TRBD1 (5 bases). With 4 bases removed from V and 9 bases from J, the gap between germline ends came to 12 bases. The CDR3 consists of 12 residues. From germline, CDR1 is SGHAT and CDR2 FQNNGV. In DNA, the CDR3 is TGTGCCAGCAGCTCAGGGAGTACTCGCTACACCTTC. Encoded protein: CASSSGSTRYTF. The whole variable domain, filled in from reference TRBV11-2 and TRBJ1-2, reads EAGVAQSPRYKIIEKRQSVAFWCNPISGHATLYWYQQILGQGPKLLIQFQNNGVVDDSQLPKDRFSAERLKGVDSTLKIQPAKLEDSAVYLCASSSGSTRYTFGSGTRLTVV.

The V and J genes are TRBV7-8 and TRBJ1-2; 8 nucleotides line up with TRBD1. CDR1 and CDR2 from the germline V gene are SGHVS and FQNEAQ. The CDR3 totals 15 residues. Trimming cost V 5 bases and J 7 bases; bases outside gene matches: 12. CDR3 sequence reads: CASSTFTGGGGGYTF. CDR3 sequence (DNA): TGTGCCAGCAGCACATTTACAGGGGGGGGTGGTGGCTACACCTTC.

Note on this clonotype: One base away lies a much larger clone, so this may be a sequencing read error. The chain links TRBV11-3 to TRBJ2-5, with 7 bases fitting TRBD2. This CDR3 has 15 residues. The V gene's germline CDR1 is SGHNT and CDR2 YENEEA. The CDR3 sequence: CASSPSPGGRETRYF. In DNA form, the CDR3 reads TGTGCCAGCAGCCCCTCCCCCGGGGGGAGGGAGACCCGGTACTTC.

A remark on this clonotype: A much bigger clone sits one base away, suggesting this may be a read error. The conserved phenylalanine or tryptophan normally closing the CDR3 is absent here, so this likely arose from a read error. The chain combines TRBV6-1 with TRBJ1-2; TRBD1 agrees at 7 bases. V lost 6 bases and J lost 6; bases outside the gene matches: 10. The V gene's germline CDR1 is MNHNS and CDR2 SASEGT. The CDR3 consists of 14 residues. CDR3 in amino acids: CASSPGTAKDGYTL. The CDR3 DNA reads as TGTGCCAGCAGCCCCGGGACAGCGAAGGATGGCTACACCCTC.

This clonotype was observed a few times. The chain recombines TRBV10-2 with TRBJ1-2; a possible D gene is TRBD1 (6 bases). This CDR3 region has 13 residues. The V gene's germline CDR1 is WSHSY and CDR2 SAAADI. The V end was cut by 2 bases, the J end by 8 bases, with 12 bases between. CDR3 DNA: TGCGCCAGCAGTGAGGCAGGGGTACGGGGCTACACCTTC. Translating gives CASSEAGVRGYTF.

Of note for this clonotype: This may be a read error: a much more frequent sequence differs by one nucleotide. The genes are TRBV5-1 and TRBJ2-5, with 9 nucleotides matching TRBD1. Unmatched junction bases numbered 9, after V lost 4 bases and J lost 5 bases. Germline V CDR1 and CDR2: SGHRS, YFSETQ. The CDR3 is 15 residues long. Here the CDR3 DNA reads TGCGCCAGCAGCGTAACCGGGACAGGGACTGAGACCCAGTACTTC. Amino acid sequence: CASSVTGTGTETQYF.

CDR3 in amino acids: CASTSEYTDTQYF. The CDR3 DNA reads as TGTGCCAGCACCTCCGAGTACACAGATACGCAGTATTTT. V gene TRBV12-3 or TRBV12-4 combines with J gene TRBJ2-3, with D unresolved. CDR3 length: 13 amino acids. V dropped 7 bases and J dropped 2 bases, with 10 bases sitting between them.

This clonotype was detected a few times. V gene TRBV2 combines with J gene TRBJ1-2, with D uncertain. Per the germline V gene, CDR1 is SNHLY and CDR2 is FYNNEI. Trimming removed 1 base from V and 3 bases from J, with 3 bases in between. The CDR3 runs to 12 residues. CDR3 in amino acids: CASSEGDYGYTF. The CDR3 nucleotides read TGTGCCAGCAGTGAAGGGGACTATGGCTACACCTTC.

The J gene is TRBJ2-7, the V gene TRBV2, with 9 bases that match TRBD1. The junction had 7 bases not matched to a gene; V was cut back by 6 bases and J by 7 bases. The V gene's germline CDR1 is SNHLY and CDR2 FYNNEI. This CDR3 is built from 13 residues. The CDR3 protein is CASSRDRVGEQYF. The CDR3 DNA reads TGTGCCAGCAGCCGGGACAGGGTCGGGGAGCAGTACTTC. Full variable domain (missing parts from reference TRBV2 and TRBJ2-7): EPEVTQTPSHQVTQMGQEVILRCVPISNHLYFYWYRQILGQKVEFLVSFYNNEISEKSEIFDDQFSVERPDGSNFTLKIRSTKLEDSAMYFCASSRDRVGEQYFGPGTRLTVT.

The chain carries TRBV27 and TRBJ2-3; the D is unclear. Germline V CDR1 and CDR2: MNHEY, SMNVEV (reference sequence). CDR3 length: 13 residues. V gave up 7 bases and J gave up 2 bases, with 10 bases separating them. CDR3 sequence: CASKFSPTDTQYF. The DNA for the CDR3 is TGTGCCAGCAAATTCTCCCCCACAGATACGCAGTATTTT.

V gene TRBV25-1 combines with J gene TRBJ1-6; TRBD1 agrees at 7 bases. After removal of 0 bases from V and 10 bases from J, the junction contained 15 bases not matched to a gene. The CDR3 covers 18 residues. From germline, CDR1 is MGHDK and CDR2 SYGVNS. The CDR3 nucleotides are TGTGCCAGCAGTGAATATGCGGGGACAGTCAATATTCAATCACCCCTCCACTTT. It yields the protein CASSEYAGTVNIQSPLHF.